Below, 10 T cell receptor beta chains from the same sample are listed, as sequenced in a study of regulatory T cells in long-lasting Graves disease. Regarding time point: persistent/refractory GD, antithyroid drugs over 5 years with positive TRAb. PBMC RNA served as the TCR library source. Library construction for TCR beta used iRepertoire HTBI primers and Arm-PCR of CDR3 regions. Using its own MiXCR run on the multiplex PCR reads, TCRdb lists one record per CDR3 protein. The sample lists some 470,000 distinct CDR3 sequences, approximately 21% occurring once. The source material was peripheral blood mononuclear cells (PBMCs), sampled when the disease was refractory, from a patient treated with antithyroid drugs. These receptors all come from a female donor with Graves disease.

The V call is TRBV4-1, the J call TRBJ1-5, with D perhaps TRBD1 (5 bases). This CDR3 has 14 amino acids. Germline CDR1 is MGHRA and CDR2 is YSYEKL. V dropped 0 bases and J dropped 9 bases, with 12 bases sitting between them. The CDR3 sequence: CASSQERGSRPQHF. The DNA for the CDR3 is TGCGCCAGCAGCCAAGAGAGGGGCTCACGGCCCCAGCATTTT.

The CDR3 loop is CASSFSDRGFDSPLHF. The CDR3 nucleotides are TGTGCCAGCAGCTTTTCGGACAGGGGGTTTGATTCACCCCTCCACTTT. This chain connects TRBV5-5 to TRBJ1-6, with 10 positions matching TRBD1. V lost 2 bases, J lost 8 bases, and 7 bases stayed unmatched. Germline lookup yields CDR1 SGHKS and CDR2 YYEKEE (reference sequence). This CDR3 comprises 16 residues.

This clonotype has a count of ten or more. The chain couples TRBV11-2 to TRBJ2-7, with D perhaps TRBD2 (7 bases). In germline, CDR1 is SGHAT, CDR2 FQNNGV. The CDR3 runs 14 residues. Trimming took off 3 bases at V and 5 bases at J, with 14 bases between the two ends. The CDR3 sequence is CASSFSGGAHEQYF. The CDR3 region has the DNA TGTGCCAGCAGCTTTAGTGGGGGGGCCCACGAGCAGTACTTC.

This clonotype has only a few counts. V is TRBV2 and J is TRBJ2-3; D not resolved. V gave up 3 bases and J gave up 6 bases, with 13 bases separating them. The CDR3 totals 14 residues. In germline, CDR1 is SNHLY, CDR2 FYNNEI. In nucleotides, the CDR3 is TGTGCCAGCAGTGATCCCCGCTTCCCCGATACGCAGTATTTT. Protein product: CASSDPRFPDTQYF. The full variable domain, in which reference TRBV2 and TRBJ2-3 provide the parts outside the CDR3, is EPEVTQTPSHQVTQMGQEVILRCVPISNHLYFYWYRQILGQKVEFLVSFYNNEISEKSEIFDDQFSVERPDGSNFTLKIRSTKLEDSAMYFCASSDPRFPDTQYFGPGTRLTVL.

The chain has TRBV28 and TRBJ2-1, with 11 nucleotides matching TRBD2. The CDR3 has 15 residues. Germline CDR1 MDHEN, CDR2 SYDVKM. V dropped 6 bases and J dropped 7; count of bases not matched to a gene: 8. The CDR3 DNA reads as TGTGCCAGCAGCTTAACTAGCGGGAGAATGAATGAGCAGTTCTTC. Protein: CASSLTSGRMNEQFF.

This clonotype was observed at least ten times. The chain has TRBV14 and TRBJ2-7, with D unresolved. The CDR3 extends over 13 amino acids. Trimming pared 4 bases from V and 3 bases from J, leaving 10 bases between. Germline CDR1 reads SGHDN; CDR2 reads FVKESK. In nucleotides, the CDR3 is TGTGCCAGCAGCCCTCCCGCAGGCTACGAGCAGTACTTC. Encoded protein: CASSPPAGYEQYF.

This clonotype has at least ten counts. As DNA, the CDR3 is TGTGCCACCCCCGAGGGACTAGCGGGAGGGCCAGGCACCGGGGAGCTGTTTTTT. As protein: CATPEGLAGGPGTGELFF. The chain is built from TRBV6-1 and TRBJ2-2, with 16 bases identical to TRBD2. The junction had 12 bases not matched to a gene; V was cut back by 10 bases and J by 4 bases. The CDR3 has 18 amino acids. Looked up from germline, CDR1 is MNHNS and CDR2 is SASEGT.

This clonotype showed up just a few times. The V and J genes are TRBV5-1 and TRBJ2-7, with 9 bases matching TRBD2. The CDR3 sequence is 17 residues long. J lost 0 bases, V lost 5 bases, and 12 bases had no gene match. Germline CDR1 is SGHRS and CDR2 is YFSETQ. CDR3 DNA: TGCGCCAGCAGGTATTCAACGAGACTAGCGGTCTCCTACGAGCAGTACTTC. Translating it yields CASRYSTRLAVSYEQYF. Supplemented by reference TRBV5-1 and TRBJ2-7, the full variable domain reads KAGVTQTPRYLIKTRGQQVTLSCSPISGHRSVSWYQQTPGQGLQFLFEYFSETQRNKGNFPGRFSGRQFSNSRSEMNVSTLELGDSALYLCASRYSTRLAVSYEQYFGPGTRLTVT.

J is TRBJ1-1 and V is TRBV30; 10 bases line up with TRBD1. Germline CDR1 and CDR2: GTSNPN and SVGIG (reference sequence). The CDR3 consists of 11 residues. V lost 3 bases and J lost 11; bases outside the gene matches: 3. CDR3: CAWRGQGTAFF. The DNA for the CDR3 is TGTGCCTGGAGGGGACAGGGGACGGCTTTCTTT.

The chain recombines TRBV20-1 with TRBJ1-5; weak D call: TRBD1 (5 bases). V was clipped by 3 bases and J by 1 base, with 10 bases between them. This CDR3 contains 14 residues. Germline CDR1 is DFQATT and CDR2 is SNEGSKA (reference sequence). CDR3 in DNA: TGCAGTGCTAGGAGGGGTACGAGCAATCAGCCCCAGCATTTT. Protein product: CSARRGTSNQPQHF.